In this sample, the clone carrying this TCR beta chain turned up many times. Its antigen is not known. PCR was performed a second time for roughly 6 to 12 cycles using a sample-barcoded 5' primer and a J-beta primer mix. Unique molecular identifiers of 12 random nucleotides labeled each cDNA. In TCRdb, the 5' RACE reads were re-called with MiXCR into one record per CDR3 protein. The sample includes approximately 810,000 distinct CDR3 sequences, 25% to 30% of them seen just once. The ends were cut back, 7 bases at V and 6 bases at J, with 18 bases in the middle. In germline, CDR1 is SGHRS, CDR2 YFSETQ. The length of the CDR3 is 14 residues. This sample is part of a study of blood T cells in healthy people across ages. The study, taken as a whole, reports: Age brought a roughly linear fall in TCR beta diversity measured per million T cells.

The sample was blood. This receptor was identified in a woman of 80 years or more in good health. This rearrangement joins TRBV5-1 to TRBJ2-3, with a tentative D call TRBD2 (5 bases). The CDR3, as DNA: TGCGCCAGCTCCAGAGCGGCCCCCTCCGATACGCAGTATTTT. It codes for CASSRAAPSDTQYF. The full variable domain, completed using reference TRBV5-1 and TRBJ2-3, is KAGVTQTPRYLIKTRGQQVTLSCSPISGHRSVSWYQQTPGQGLQFLFEYFSETQRNKGNFPGRFSGRQFSNSRSEMNVSTLELGDSALYLCASSRAAPSDTQYFGPGTRLTVL.